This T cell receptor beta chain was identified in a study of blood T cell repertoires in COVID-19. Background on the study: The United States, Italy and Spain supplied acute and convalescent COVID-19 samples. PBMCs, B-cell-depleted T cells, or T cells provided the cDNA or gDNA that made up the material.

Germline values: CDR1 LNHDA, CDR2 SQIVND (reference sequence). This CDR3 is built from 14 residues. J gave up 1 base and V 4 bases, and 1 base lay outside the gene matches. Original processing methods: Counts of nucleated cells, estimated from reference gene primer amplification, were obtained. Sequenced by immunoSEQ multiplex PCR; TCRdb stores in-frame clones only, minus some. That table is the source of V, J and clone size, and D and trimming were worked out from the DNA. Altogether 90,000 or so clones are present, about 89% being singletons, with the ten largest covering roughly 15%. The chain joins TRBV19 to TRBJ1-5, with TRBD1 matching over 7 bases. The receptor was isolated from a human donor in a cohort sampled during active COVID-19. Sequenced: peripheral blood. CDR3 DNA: TGTGCCAGTAGTAGGGGACAGAGCAATCAGCCCCAGCATTTT. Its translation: CASSRGQSNQPQHF.